This T cell receptor beta chain stems from a study of cytomegalovirus exposure and HLA in healthy donors. Study summary: Most donors, roughly 84% of over 300 genotyped, fell in the Caucasian-associated ancestry cluster.

Researchers ran the PCR with 60 Vbeta and 13 Jbeta primers. Generated by immunoSEQ multiplex PCR, the TCRdb table keeps only in-frame clones and is missing some. The sample gives some 100,000 clones, around 68% of which show up once; around a tenth is in the top ten. This CDR3 is 15 amino acids long. The V and J ends lost 5 bases and 4 bases, in that order; junction bases with no gene match: 2. From germline, CDR1 is SEHNR and CDR2 FQNEAQ (reference sequence). To note about this clone: No antigen is known for it. The sample contains more than one DNA sequence encoding this CDR3.

General study findings and limits: Per a later analysis, HLA-associated TCR beta chains showed more clonal expansion than other, equally common TCR beta chains. A prior analysis recorded that most TCR beta V segments were productive about 87% or about 30% of the time.

Sequenced: PBMCs. This rearrangement joins TRBV7-9 to TRBJ2-3; 14 nucleotides agree with TRBD2. This TCR came from a woman between 45 and 60 years old in good health and CMV-seropositive. The CDR3 bases are TGTGCCAGCAGCCAGGGACTAGCGGGGGCAGATACGCAGTATTTT. Translating gives CASSQGLAGADTQYF.